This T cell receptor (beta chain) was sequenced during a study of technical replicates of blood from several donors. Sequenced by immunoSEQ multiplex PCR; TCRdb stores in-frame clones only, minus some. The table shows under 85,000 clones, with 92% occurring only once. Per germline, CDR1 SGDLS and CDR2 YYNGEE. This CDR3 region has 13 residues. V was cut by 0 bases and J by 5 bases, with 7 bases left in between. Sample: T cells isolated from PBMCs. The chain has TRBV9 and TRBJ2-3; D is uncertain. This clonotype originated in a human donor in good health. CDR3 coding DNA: TGTGCCAGCAGCGTAGGGGCCGGAGATACGCAGTATTTT. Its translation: CASSVGAGDTQYF.